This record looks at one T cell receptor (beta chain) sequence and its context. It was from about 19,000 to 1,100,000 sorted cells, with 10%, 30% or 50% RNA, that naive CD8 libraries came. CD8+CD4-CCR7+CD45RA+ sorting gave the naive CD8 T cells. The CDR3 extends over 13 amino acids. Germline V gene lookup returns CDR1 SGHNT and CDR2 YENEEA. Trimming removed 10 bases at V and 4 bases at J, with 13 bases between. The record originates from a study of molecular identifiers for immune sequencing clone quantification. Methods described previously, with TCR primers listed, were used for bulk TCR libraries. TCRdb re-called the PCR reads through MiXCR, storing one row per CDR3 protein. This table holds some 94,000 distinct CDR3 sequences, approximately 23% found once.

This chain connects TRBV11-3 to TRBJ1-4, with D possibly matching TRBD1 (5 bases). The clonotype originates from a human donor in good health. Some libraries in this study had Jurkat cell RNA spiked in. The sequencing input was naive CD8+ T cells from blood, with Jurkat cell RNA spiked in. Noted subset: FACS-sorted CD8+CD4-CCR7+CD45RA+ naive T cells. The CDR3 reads CATLGENNEKLFF. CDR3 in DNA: TGTGCCACACTGGGGGAAAATAATGAAAAACTGTTTTTT.